This entry describes one T cell receptor beta chain. Its antigen remains unidentified. Germline CDR1 SGHRS, CDR2 YFSETQ. V dropped 0 bases and J dropped 7 bases, with 10 bases sitting between them. The length of the CDR3 is 14 residues. The sample is drawn from a study of T cell responses to AZD1222 COVID-19 vaccine. Study-level findings and limits: There were mostly white British donors and more females than males, and clonal diversity was possibly underestimated.

Only in-frame clones appear in the TCRdb table, and some are missing; sequencing was by immunoSEQ multiplex PCR. The table has over 85,000 clones, around 90% seen once. The gene calls are TRBV5-1 and TRBJ2-2; no clear D. Sequencing used peripheral blood, obtained on day 0 of AZD1222 vaccination. This TCR was sampled from an adult in good health. CDR3 nucleotides: TGCGCCAGCAGCTTGGCCTGGTCGAACGGGGAGCTGTTTTTT. Its protein is CASSLAWSNGELFF.